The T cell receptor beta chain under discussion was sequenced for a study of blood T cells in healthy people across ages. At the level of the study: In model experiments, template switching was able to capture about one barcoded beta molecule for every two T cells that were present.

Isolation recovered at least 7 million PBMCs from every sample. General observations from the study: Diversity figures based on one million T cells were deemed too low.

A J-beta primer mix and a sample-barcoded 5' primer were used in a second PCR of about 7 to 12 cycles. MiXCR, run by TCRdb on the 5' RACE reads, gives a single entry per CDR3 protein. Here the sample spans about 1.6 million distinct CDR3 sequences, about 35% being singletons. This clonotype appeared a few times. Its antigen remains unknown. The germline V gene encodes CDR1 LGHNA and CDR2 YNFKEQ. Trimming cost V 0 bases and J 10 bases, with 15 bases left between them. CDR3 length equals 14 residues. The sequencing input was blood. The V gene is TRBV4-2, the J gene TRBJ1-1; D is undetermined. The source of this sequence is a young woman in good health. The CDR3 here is CASSQDIAQVRAFF. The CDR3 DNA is TGTGCCAGCAGCCAAGATATTGCGCAGGTCCGAGCTTTCTTT.